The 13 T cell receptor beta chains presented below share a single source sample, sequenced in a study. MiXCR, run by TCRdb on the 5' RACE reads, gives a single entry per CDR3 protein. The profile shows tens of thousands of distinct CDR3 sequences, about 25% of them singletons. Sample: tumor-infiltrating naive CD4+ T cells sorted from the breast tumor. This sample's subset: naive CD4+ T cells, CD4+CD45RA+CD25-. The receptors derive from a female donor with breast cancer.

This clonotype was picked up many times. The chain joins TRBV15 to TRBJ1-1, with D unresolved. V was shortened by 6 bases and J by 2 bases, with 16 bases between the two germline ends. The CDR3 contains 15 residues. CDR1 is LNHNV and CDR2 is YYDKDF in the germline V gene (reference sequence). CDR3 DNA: TGTGCCACCAGAGTTCTGGGTGATCTTAACACTGAAGCTTTCTTT. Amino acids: CATRVLGDLNTEAFF.

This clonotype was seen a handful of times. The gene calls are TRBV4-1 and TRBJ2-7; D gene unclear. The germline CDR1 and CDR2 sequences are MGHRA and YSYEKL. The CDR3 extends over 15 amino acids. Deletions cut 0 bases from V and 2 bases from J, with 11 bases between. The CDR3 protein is CASSQDLFRPYEQYF. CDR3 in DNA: TGCGCCAGCAGCCAAGATCTGTTTCGCCCCTACGAGCAGTACTTC.

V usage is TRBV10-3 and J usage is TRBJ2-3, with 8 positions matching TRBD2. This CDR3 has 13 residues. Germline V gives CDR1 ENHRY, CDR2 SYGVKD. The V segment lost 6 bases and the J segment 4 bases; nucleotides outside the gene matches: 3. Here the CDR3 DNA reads TGTGCCATCAGGACGGGGGGGCCAGATACGCAGTATTTT. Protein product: CAIRTGGPDTQYF.

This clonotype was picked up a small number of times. CDR3 amino acids: CASSPRRRTDTQYF. The CDR3 DNA is TGTGCCAGCAGTCCAAGGCGGCGCACAGATACGCAGTATTTT. The V gene is TRBV27, the J gene TRBJ2-3, with D hard to call. CDR3 size: 14 residues. Germline V CDR1 and CDR2: MNHEY, SMNVEV (reference sequence). The V gene lost 5 bases and the J gene lost 1 base, with 10 bases spanning the gap.

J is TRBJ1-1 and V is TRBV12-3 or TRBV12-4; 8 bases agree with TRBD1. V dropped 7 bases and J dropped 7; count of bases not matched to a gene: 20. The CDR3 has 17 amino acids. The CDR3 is CASINSFDRGEGDEAFF. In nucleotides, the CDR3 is TGTGCCAGCATCAATTCCTTTGACAGGGGCGAGGGGGATGAAGCTTTCTTT.

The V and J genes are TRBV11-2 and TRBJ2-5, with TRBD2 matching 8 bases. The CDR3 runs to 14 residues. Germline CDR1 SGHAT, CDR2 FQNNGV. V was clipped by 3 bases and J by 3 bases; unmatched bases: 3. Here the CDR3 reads CASSLSGSKETQYF. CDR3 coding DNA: TGTGCCAGCAGCTTGAGCGGGAGTAAAGAGACCCAGTACTTC.

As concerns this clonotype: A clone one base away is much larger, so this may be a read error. CDR3 coding DNA: TGCGCCAGCAGCGACGGACTGACTCAGCCCCAGCATTTT. It is translated as CASSDGLTQPQHF. The V gene is TRBV5-1, the J gene TRBJ1-5; D uncertain. CDR1 and CDR2 (germline): SGHRS, YFSETQ. The CDR3 totals 13 residues. Trimming removed 4 bases at V and 6 bases at J, with 11 bases between.

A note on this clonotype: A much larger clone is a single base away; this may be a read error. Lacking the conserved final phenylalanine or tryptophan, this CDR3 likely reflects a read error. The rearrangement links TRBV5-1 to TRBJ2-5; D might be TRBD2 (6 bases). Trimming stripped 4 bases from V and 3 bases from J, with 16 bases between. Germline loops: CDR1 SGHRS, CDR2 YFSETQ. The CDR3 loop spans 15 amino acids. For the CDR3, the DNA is TGCGCCAGCAGCAAAGCGGGTCCCTGGGAAGAGACCCAGTACCTC. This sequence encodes CASSKAGPWEETQYL.

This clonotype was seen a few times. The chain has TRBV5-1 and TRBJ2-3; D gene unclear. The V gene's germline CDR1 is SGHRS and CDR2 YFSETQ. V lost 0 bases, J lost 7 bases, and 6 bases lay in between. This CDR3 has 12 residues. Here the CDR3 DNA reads TGCGCCAGCAGCTTGGATTTTTATACGCAGTATTTT. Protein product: CASSLDFYTQYF.

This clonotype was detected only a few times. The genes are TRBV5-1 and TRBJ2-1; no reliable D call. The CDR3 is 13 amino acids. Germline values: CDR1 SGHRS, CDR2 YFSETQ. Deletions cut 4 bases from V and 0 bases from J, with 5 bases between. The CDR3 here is CASSVNSYNEQFF. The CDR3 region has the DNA TGCGCCAGCAGCGTAAACTCCTACAATGAGCAGTTCTTC. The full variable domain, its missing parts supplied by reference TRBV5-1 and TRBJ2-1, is KAGVTQTPRYLIKTRGQQVTLSCSPISGHRSVSWYQQTPGQGLQFLFEYFSETQRNKGNFPGRFSGRQFSNSRSEMNVSTLELGDSALYLCASSVNSYNEQFFGPGTRLTVL.

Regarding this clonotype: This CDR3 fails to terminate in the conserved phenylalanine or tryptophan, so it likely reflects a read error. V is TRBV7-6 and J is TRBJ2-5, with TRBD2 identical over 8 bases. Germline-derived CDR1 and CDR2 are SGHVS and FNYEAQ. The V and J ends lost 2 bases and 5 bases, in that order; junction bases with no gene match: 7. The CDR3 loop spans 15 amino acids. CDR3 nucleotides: TGTGCCAGCAGCTTAAAAGCGGGAGTAGTGGAGACCCAGTACGCC. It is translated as CASSLKAGVVETQYA.

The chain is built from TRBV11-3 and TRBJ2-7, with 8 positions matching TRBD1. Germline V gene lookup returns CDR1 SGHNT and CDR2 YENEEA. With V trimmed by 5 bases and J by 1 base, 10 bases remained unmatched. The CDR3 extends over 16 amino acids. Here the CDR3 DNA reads TGTGCCAGCAGCCCCCCGACAGGGGTAAAGTCCTACGAGCAGTACTTC. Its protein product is CASSPPTGVKSYEQYF. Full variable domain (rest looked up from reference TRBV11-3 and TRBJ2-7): EAGVVQSPRYKIIEKKQPVAFWCNPISGHNTLYWYLQNLGQGPELLIRYENEEAVDDSQLPKDRFSAERLKGVDSTLKIQPAELGDSAVYLCASSPPTGVKSYEQYFGPGTRLTVT.

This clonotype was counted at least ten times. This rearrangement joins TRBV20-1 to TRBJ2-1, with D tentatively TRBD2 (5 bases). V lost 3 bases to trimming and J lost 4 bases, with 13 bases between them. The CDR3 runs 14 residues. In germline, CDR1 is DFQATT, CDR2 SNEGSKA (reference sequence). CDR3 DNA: TGCAGTGCTAGTCCTACTAGTGCGTACAATGAGCAGTTCTTC. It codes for CSASPTSAYNEQFF.